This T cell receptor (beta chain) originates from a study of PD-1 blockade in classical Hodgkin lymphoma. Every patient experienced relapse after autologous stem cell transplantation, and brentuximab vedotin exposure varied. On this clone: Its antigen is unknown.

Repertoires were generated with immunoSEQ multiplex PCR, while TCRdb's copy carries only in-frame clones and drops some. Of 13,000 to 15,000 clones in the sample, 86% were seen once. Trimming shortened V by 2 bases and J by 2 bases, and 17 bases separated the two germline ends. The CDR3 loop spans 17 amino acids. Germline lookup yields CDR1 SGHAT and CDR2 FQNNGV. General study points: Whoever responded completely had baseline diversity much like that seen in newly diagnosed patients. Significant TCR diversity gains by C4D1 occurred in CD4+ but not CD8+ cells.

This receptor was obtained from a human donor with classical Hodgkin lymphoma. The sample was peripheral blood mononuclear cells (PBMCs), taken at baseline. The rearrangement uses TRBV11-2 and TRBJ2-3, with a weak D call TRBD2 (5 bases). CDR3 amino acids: CASSLRGVSGNTDTQYF. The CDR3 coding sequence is TGTGCCAGCAGCTTACGAGGTGTCTCGGGGAACACAGATACGCAGTATTTT.